This T cell receptor beta chain was sequenced for a study of blood T cell repertoires in COVID-19 (dated by TCRdb to the early 2020s). About the full investigation: The collaborator samples originated in the United States, Italy and Spain and spanned the acute and convalescent phases of COVID-19. A de-identified subject ID, COVID-19 status, age in years and sex were almost always included in the sample metadata. The material from the prospective study consisted of cDNA or gDNA derived from T cells, B-cell-depleted T cells, or PBMCs. The samples were drawn from two sources: the first 160 participants of the ongoing ImmuneRACE study, and some 1,300 subjects contributed by 6 global collaborators. The dataset comprised deeply sampled blood TCRbeta repertoires from subjects exposed to, actively infected with, or recovered from COVID-19. The repertoires were released in a freely available public database intended as a resource for research on the immune response to SARS-CoV-2. HLA class I and class II types, where available, came from metadata supplied by the sample provider rather than from assay-based typing.

For this clone: Its antigen remains undetermined. No clone much larger than this one lies a single base away; base qualities are absent.

Collaborating institutions collected whole blood in K2EDTA tubes following their own protocols. For TCRbeta analysis, collaborators shipped samples as frozen whole blood, isolated PBMCs, or DNA extracted from either of those sample types. TCRbeta CDR3 regions were amplified from genomic DNA using the immunoSEQ Assay, a bias-controlled multiplex PCR. On the authors' methods: The number of nucleated cells in each sample was estimated from the amplification of reference gene primers within the assay. Sequence reads were collapsed and filtered to measure the absolute abundance of every unique TCRbeta CDR3 rearrangement. For each sample, productive Simpson clonality was calculated by taking the square root of Simpson's diversity index across productive rearrangements. TCRdb's version of the immuneACCESS table is confined to in-frame rearrangements and falls short of the full clone set. An unresolved V gene accounts for under half of the shortfall where checked; the remainder is of unknown origin. Clonal size and the V and J genes are those of that table, whereas D and trimming came from the DNA. The sample table shows around 300,000 clones, and 70% to 90% are seen once. The top ten clones comprise less than 4.5% of the sample.

CDR1 SGHNT and CDR2 YYREEE were looked up in the germline V gene (reference sequence). From the cysteine through the phenylalanine, the CDR3 covers 15 amino acids. Of the read, only the CDR3 DNA is kept; its 45 bases are in frame from base 1. Relative to germline, V is missing 0 bases and J is missing 3 bases, with 6 bases of the junction outside any gene match. General conclusions and limits of the study: How much clinical and demographic metadata was included differed by source and by participant, and the metadata was provided uncurated.

The sequence derives from a woman between 50 and 59 years old with active or convalescent COVID-19. The specimen was peripheral blood. This chain joins TRBV5-4 to TRBJ2-7; 7 central bases correspond to TRBD2. The DNA sequence is as follows: TGTGCCAGCAGCTTGGACGGGAGGACAAACTACGAGCAGTACTTC. It translates as CASSLDGRTNYEQYF.